The entry below describes one T cell receptor beta chain. The antigen remains unidentified. The CDR3 contains 16 residues. CDR1 and CDR2 (germline): SGHAT, FQNNGV. The ends were cut back, 5 bases at V and 5 bases at J, with 18 bases in the middle. This sample stems from a study of vaccination and CD4 T cells after COVID-19. General study findings and limits: In convalescent patients, a median roughly 87% of post-vaccine SARS-CoV-2-reactive clones appeared only after vaccination.

Treatment of the sample: approximately 9-day PBMC culture with coronavirus spike peptide pools or control peptides (ViraFEST assay). ViraFEST used peptide pools to expand antigen-specific T cells and subsequently sequenced their TCRs. The Oncomine TCR Beta short-read assay sequenced DNA from cultured CD4+ T cells. Scientists extracted genomic DNA from CD4+ T cells grown in culture. From the PCR reads, TCRdb called clonotypes with MiXCR, one entry per CDR3 protein. Of about 21,000 distinct CDR3 sequences in the sample, about 40% were seen once. The rearrangement links TRBV11-2 to TRBJ1-4; no clear D gene. This sample comprised CD4+ T cells from blood, cultured in vitro, obtained before SARS-CoV-2 vaccination. The receptor was derived from a human donor who received a COVID-19 vaccine. CDR3 coding DNA: TGTGCCAGCAGCCCCCATCACATAGTGGGGAATGAAAAACTGTTTTTT. Translation: CASSPHHIVGNEKLFF.